This T cell receptor beta chain appears in the sequencing data of a study of blood T cell repertoires in COVID-19. How the authors handled the data: Quantification of nucleated cells was approximated via reference gene primer amplification. Measured with immunoSEQ multiplex PCR; TCRdb has only the in-frame clones, and not every one. The V and J calls and clone size are taken from that table; D and trimming were inferred from the DNA. Of 140,000 to 150,000 clones listed, approximately 88% are singletons. The CDR3 contains 17 residues. CDR1 SGHTS and CDR2 YDEGEE come from the germline V gene. Trimming removed 4 bases at V and 3 bases at J, with 17 bases between.

Sample: peripheral blood. The sequence came from a man between 65 and 85 years old with acute or convalescent COVID-19. The chain carries TRBV5-8 and TRBJ1-6, with D possibly TRBD1 on 6 matching bases. The CDR3 bases are TGTGCCAGCAGCCGCCGGGACAAATCCCTCTATAATTCACCCCTCCACTTT. Translation: CASSRRDKSLYNSPLHF.